This record looks at one T cell receptor (beta chain) sequence and its context. The antigen remains unidentified. Trimming removed 2 bases at V and 5 bases at J, with 9 bases between. The germline V gene has CDR1 DFQATT and CDR2 SNEGSKA (reference sequence). The CDR3 has 13 residues. The data derive from a study of CD8 T cells in ankylosing spondylitis. Whole-study findings and limits: Blood of patients with ankylosing spondylitis appeared to be characterized by a TCR beta motif of eight highly homologous variants. Clones tied to disease were said to be significantly enriched in matched ankylosing spondylitis synovial fluid. A number of the motif variants had already been described in reactive arthritis synovial fluid and blood.

Making the TCR beta libraries involved quantitative 5'-RACE with molecular barcodes. TCRdb called the 5' RACE reads again in MiXCR, with one record for every CDR3 protein. Here the sample spans roughly 280,000 distinct CDR3 sequences, around 18% being singletons. The chain has TRBV20-1 and TRBJ1-4; the D is unclear. The sequenced sample consisted of blood, either unsorted or a sorted T cell fraction (not recorded which). This sequence was found in a male donor with ankylosing spondylitis or in good health (not recorded which). This chain's CDR3 is CSARNPQNEKLFF. In nucleotides, the CDR3 is TGCAGTGCTAGAAACCCACAGAATGAAAAACTGTTTTTT.